Presented here are 30 T cell receptor beta chains from one specimen sequenced in a study of cytomegalovirus exposure and HLA in healthy donors. A multiplex PCR was run with 60 Vbeta primers and 13 Jbeta primers. Assay: immunoSEQ multiplex PCR; the TCRdb copy retains only in-frame clones and omits some. The sample holds around 210,000 clones, over 75% seen once. Sequenced input: PBMCs. The source of these receptors is a boy under 18 in good health and CMV-seronegative.

In the case of this clone: Different DNA sequences within this sample yield the same CDR3. The V call is TRBV27, the J call TRBJ2-7; D is unclear. Germline CDR1 is MNHEY and CDR2 is SMNVEV (reference sequence). V shed 5 bases and J shed 0 bases, with 8 bases lying between them. CDR3 length equals 13 residues. CDR3 in DNA: TGTGCCAGCAGTCTTACAAGCTCCTACGAGCAGTACTTC. This gives the protein CASSLTSSYEQYF.

The chain couples TRBV7-2 to TRBJ2-3; maybe TRBD2 (5 bases). This CDR3 comprises 13 residues. Germline V gives CDR1 SGHTA, CDR2 FQGNSA. Trimming left V 5 bases short and J 6 bases short, with 12 bases between. The CDR3 protein is CASSATSVDTQYF. As DNA, the CDR3 is TGTGCCAGCAGCGCAACTAGTGTGGATACGCAGTATTTT.

A few counts support this clone. J is TRBJ1-2 and V is TRBV10-2, with D unclear. The CDR3 has 13 amino acids. CDR1 and CDR2 from the germline V gene are WSHSY and SAAADI. V lost 6 bases to trimming and J lost 2 bases, with 10 bases between them. The CDR3 bases are TGCGCCAGCAGCCCGGGAGGGAACTATGGCTACACCTTC. Translation gives CASSPGGNYGYTF.

This rearrangement joins TRBV11-2 to TRBJ1-2; 8 bases agree with TRBD1. J gave up 8 bases and V 1 base, and 6 bases lay outside the gene matches. The germline CDR1 and CDR2 sequences are SGHAT and FQNNGV. This CDR3 contains 14 residues. The DNA for the CDR3 is TGTGCCAGCAGCTTAGGACAGGGGCCCTACGGCTACACCTTC. The encoded protein is CASSLGQGPYGYTF.

The rearrangement links TRBV13 to TRBJ1-2, with a weak D call TRBD1 (6 bases). The V end lost 6 bases, the J end lost 7 bases, and 15 bases lay between the germline ends. The V gene's germline CDR1 is PRHDT and CDR2 FYEKMQ (reference sequence). There are 13 residues in the CDR3. CDR3 in amino acids: CASRPRGQGGYTF. The CDR3 DNA sequence: TGTGCCAGCAGACCCAGGGGTCAGGGTGGCTACACCTTC.

The chain carries TRBV19 and TRBJ1-2; 8 bases agree with TRBD1. The V and J ends lost 5 bases and 8 bases, in that order; junction bases with no gene match: 10. Per the germline V gene, CDR1 is LNHDA and CDR2 is SQIVND (reference sequence). CDR3 length: 14 amino acids. The CDR3 spells CASSPGDRSRGYTF. In nucleotides, the CDR3 is TGTGCCAGTAGTCCGGGGGACAGGTCGAGAGGCTACACCTTC. The entire variable domain, with the rest obtained from reference TRBV19 and TRBJ1-2, is as follows: DGGITQSPKYLFRKEGQNVTLSCEQNLNHDAMYWYRQDPGQGLRLIYYSQIVNDFQKGDIAEGYSVSREKKESFPLTVTSAQKNPTAFYLCASSPGDRSRGYTFGSGTRLTVV.

The chain has TRBV5-1 and TRBJ2-7; TRBD2 is a possible D gene (6 bases). The CDR3 consists of 13 residues. V was shortened by 4 bases and J by 2 bases, with 10 bases between the two germline ends. CDR1 and CDR2 (germline): SGHRS, YFSETQ. In nucleotides, the CDR3 is TGCGCCAGCAGCCTCAGGAGGGCCTACGAGCAGTACTTC. Protein: CASSLRRAYEQYF.

This chain connects TRBV2 to TRBJ2-1; D might be TRBD1 (6 bases). The V end lost 6 bases, the J end lost 10 bases, and 7 bases lay between the germline ends. The CDR3 sequence is 10 residues long. Per germline, CDR1 SNHLY and CDR2 FYNNEI. The chain's CDR3 is CASRDREQFF. The CDR3, as DNA: TGTGCCAGCAGAGACAGGGAGCAGTTCTTC. The whole variable domain, remainder taken from reference TRBV2 and TRBJ2-1, is EPEVTQTPSHQVTQMGQEVILRCVPISNHLYFYWYRQILGQKVEFLVSFYNNEISEKSEIFDDQFSVERPDGSNFTLKIRSTKLEDSAMYFCASRDREQFFGPGTRLTVL.

This rearrangement joins TRBV4-2 to TRBJ2-1; 15 positions agree with TRBD2. The junction had 1 base not matched to a gene; V was cut back by 0 bases and J by 1 base. The germline V gene encodes CDR1 LGHNA and CDR2 YNFKEQ. The CDR3 has 18 residues. The CDR3 loop reads CASSQDGTSGGSYNEQFF. CDR3 DNA: TGTGCCAGCAGCCAAGATGGGACTAGCGGGGGGTCCTACAATGAGCAGTTCTTC.

The J gene is TRBJ2-3, the V gene TRBV14; no firm D call. V was pared by 0 bases and J by 5 bases, with 12 bases between. Germline lookup yields CDR1 SGHDN and CDR2 FVKESK. The CDR3 length is 15 residues. The CDR3 nucleotides are TGTGCCAGCAGCCAAGATCTCGATAGACTAGATACGCAGTATTTT. Encoded protein: CASSQDLDRLDTQYF.

This chain uses TRBV7-6 with TRBJ1-3, with D possibly being TRBD1 (6 bases). Germline V gene lookup returns CDR1 SGHVS and CDR2 FNYEAQ. The CDR3 is 19 residues long. V was trimmed by 2 bases and J by 1 base, leaving 21 bases between them. The CDR3 DNA sequence: TGTGCCAGCAGCTTATCTGGAGAGTGGACAGCAAAGTCTGGAAACACCATATATTTT. Its translation is CASSLSGEWTAKSGNTIYF.

This clone was detected once. The chain joins TRBV10-3 to TRBJ2-7; D is ambiguous. This CDR3 has 13 residues. Trimming took off 0 bases at V and 6 bases at J, with 9 bases between the two ends. Per germline, CDR1 ENHRY and CDR2 SYGVKD. The CDR3 is CAISESVTIEQYF. In nucleotides, the CDR3 is TGTGCCATCAGTGAGTCAGTCACTATCGAGCAGTACTTC.

This clone was seen a single time. J is TRBJ2-2 and V is TRBV18; D perhaps matches TRBD1 (5 bases). The germline V gene encodes CDR1 KGHSH and CDR2 LQKENI. V shed 6 bases and J shed 3 bases, with 17 bases lying between them. The CDR3 runs 16 residues. The DNA for the CDR3 is TGTGCCAGCTCTCGCCAGGCCAGGGCCGACACCGGGGAGCTGTTTTTT. As protein: CASSRQARADTGELFF. The full variable domain, with the rest looked up from reference TRBV18 and TRBJ2-2, is NAGVMQNPRHLVRRRGQEARLRCSPMKGHSHVYWYRQLPEEGLKFMVYLQKENIIDESGMPKERFSAEFPKEGPSILRIQQVVRGDSAAYFCASSRQARADTGELFFGEGSRLTVL.

The rearrangement joins TRBV5-6 to TRBJ2-1; 13 positions agree with TRBD2. This CDR3 is built from 14 residues. Germline CDR1 SGHDT, CDR2 YYEEEE. V trimming: 1 base; J trimming: 10 bases; junction bases outside the gene matches: 2. CDR3 residues: CASSLLTSGGEQFF. As DNA, the CDR3 is TGTGCCAGCAGCTTGCTGACTAGCGGGGGGGAGCAGTTCTTC.

The chain employs TRBV27 and TRBJ2-1, with TRBD2 matching 9 bases. The CDR3 sequence is 13 residues long. The V and J ends lost 4 bases and 7 bases, in that order; junction bases with no gene match: 2. From germline, CDR1 is MNHEY and CDR2 SMNVEV (reference sequence). The CDR3 sequence: CASSSREGNEQFF. CDR3 DNA: TGTGCCAGCAGTTCGCGGGAGGGAAATGAGCAGTTCTTC.

V gene TRBV6-5 combines with J gene TRBJ1-5; 10 bases fit TRBD1. After removal of 4 bases from V and 9 bases from J, the junction contained 3 bases not matched to a gene. This CDR3 comprises 13 residues. CDR1 and CDR2 (germline): MNHEY, SVGAGI. The CDR3 DNA sequence: TGTGCCAGCAGTTTGGGACAGGGGACGCCCCAGCATTTT. This encodes CASSLGQGTPQHF.

The chain has TRBV6-1 and TRBJ2-1, with D possibly TRBD1 on 6 matching bases. Germline CDR1 is MNHNS and CDR2 is SASEGT. V lost 8 bases and J 4 bases, leaving 9 bases between the germline ends. This CDR3 comprises 12 residues. The CDR3 coding sequence is TGTGCCAGCGGTACAGGGTACAATGAGCAGTTCTTC. This sequence encodes CASGTGYNEQFF.

J is TRBJ1-1 and V is TRBV5-6; possibly TRBD1 for D (6 bases). Germline CDR1 and CDR2: SGHDT and YYEEEE. The CDR3 is made up of 15 amino acids. Trimming removed 2 bases at V and 0 bases at J, with 11 bases between. The CDR3 DNA sequence: TGTGCCAGCAGCTTCGCAGACAGGCTGAACACTGAAGCTTTCTTT. Protein sequence: CASSFADRLNTEAFF.

This clone was recorded once. V and J are TRBV7-2 and TRBJ1-2; D gene uncertain. V lost 1 base, J lost 4 bases, and 10 bases lay in between. The length of the CDR3 is 14 residues. Germline CDR1 is SGHTA and CDR2 is FQGNSA. The DNA of the CDR3 is TGTGCCAGCAGCTTAGTTTTGCAGTCCTATGGCTACACCTTC. Translating gives CASSLVLQSYGYTF.

The chain recombines TRBV9 with TRBJ2-3, with TRBD2 matching 9 bases. V dropped 0 bases and J dropped 4; count of bases not matched to a gene: 6. CDR1 SGDLS and CDR2 YYNGEE come from the germline V gene. CDR3 length: 16 amino acids. CDR3 nucleotides: TGTGCCAGCAGCGTAGGAGCTAGCGGGGCGTCAGATACGCAGTATTTT. Amino acid sequence: CASSVGASGASDTQYF.

Details on this clone: The sample carries other DNA sequences with the same CDR3. The chain recombines TRBV5-1 with TRBJ1-1; D gene uncertain. The germline V gene encodes CDR1 SGHRS and CDR2 YFSETQ. Trimming left V 0 bases short and J 1 base short, with 7 bases between. This CDR3 region has 14 residues. CDR3 in DNA: TGCGCCAGCAGCTTGGATGGCGGGAACACTGAAGCTTTCTTT. Encoded protein: CASSLDGGNTEAFF.

The chain links TRBV21-1 to TRBJ2-2; the table's TRBD2 call for D was not verified on the DNA. TRBV21-1 is designated a pseudogene. The CDR3 sequence is 17 residues long. CDR3: CASSKAHTRRDTGELFF. The CDR3 region has the DNA TGTGCCAGCAGCAAAGCCCACACCCGGAGGGACACCGGGGAGCTGTTTTTT.

V usage is TRBV7-6 and J usage is TRBJ2-2, with a weak D call TRBD2 (7 bases). The germline gives CDR1 SGHVS, CDR2 FNYEAQ. The CDR3 is 14 residues long. Trimming pared 7 bases from V and 7 bases from J, leaving 16 bases between. CDR3 sequence (DNA): TGTGCCAGCACAAGCCTTAGGGGGGGCGGGGAGCTGTTTTTT. Amino acids: CASTSLRGGGELFF.

The rearrangement joins TRBV27 to TRBJ1-2; 12 bases fit TRBD1. The CDR3 length is 15 residues. Germline CDR1 is MNHEY and CDR2 is SMNVEV (reference sequence). V gave up 1 base and J gave up 7 bases; unmatched junction bases: 4. In nucleotides, the CDR3 is TGTGCCAGCAGTTTATGGGGACAGGGGGCAAGTGGCTACACCTTC. Its translation is CASSLWGQGASGYTF.

This sequence joins TRBV30 and TRBJ2-1; TRBD2 matches at 14 bases. The germline CDR1 and CDR2 sequences are GTSNPN and SVGIG (reference sequence). This CDR3 comprises 16 residues. V lost 2 bases, J lost 5 bases, and 5 bases stayed unmatched. The CDR3 coding sequence is TGTGCCTGGAGTTCAACGGGACTAGCGGGAGACAATGAGCAGTTCTTC. Translation gives CAWSSTGLAGDNEQFF.

This chain links TRBV7-2 with TRBJ2-1, with TRBD2 matching 7 bases. J lost 3 bases, V lost 8 bases, and 10 bases had no gene match. The CDR3 contains 15 residues. Looked up from germline, CDR1 is SGHTA and CDR2 is FQGNSA. The CDR3 nucleotides are TGTGCCAGCTGGGAAGCGGGGAGATACTACAATGAGCAGTTCTTC. Amino acids: CASWEAGRYYNEQFF.

This chain links TRBV27 with TRBJ2-7; 7 bases fit TRBD1. J was trimmed by 3 bases and V by 2 bases; bases with no gene match: 10. Per germline, CDR1 MNHEY and CDR2 SMNVEV (reference sequence). This CDR3 is built from 16 residues. The CDR3 coding sequence is TGTGCCAGCAGTTTACAGGGGGATCTTACCCTCTACGAGCAGTACTTC. Amino acids: CASSLQGDLTLYEQYF.

This clone was observed once. One end of the junction does not line up with germline, which may come from a read error. The V and J genes are TRBV27 and TRBJ1-5, with 8 nucleotides matching TRBD1. The CDR3 is 15 amino acids. Germline V lookup: CDR1 MNHEY, CDR2 SMNVEV (reference sequence). The CDR3 region has the DNA TGTGCCAGCAGCCGAAGGACAGGGACCTCACGGCCCCAGAATTTT. Protein product: CASSRRTGTSRPQNF.

A single count supports this clone. V is TRBV29-1 and J is TRBJ2-7; D might be TRBD2 (6 bases). The germline gives CDR1 SQVTM, CDR2 ANQGSEA. The V and J ends lost 1 base and 4 bases respectively, with 17 bases between them. The CDR3 is 15 residues long. CDR3 sequence reads: CSVEGLTSSQYEQYF. Written as DNA, the CDR3 is TGCAGCGTTGAAGGATTGACTAGTTCTCAATACGAGCAGTACTTC.

The V call is TRBV6-6, the J call TRBJ2-7, with D perhaps matching TRBD1 (6 bases). The germline V and J ends were trimmed by 5 bases and 0 bases, with 11 bases remaining between them. Germline values: CDR1 MNHNY, CDR2 SVGAGI (reference sequence). The length of the CDR3 is 14 residues. The CDR3 sequence is CASSHWTASYEQYF. DNA of the CDR3: TGTGCCAGCAGTCATTGGACAGCCTCCTACGAGCAGTACTTC.